The 24 T cell receptor beta chains below all came from one sample that was sequenced in a study of identical twins (dated by TCRdb to about 2016). Library method: 5' RACE. The listed sequencing device is Illumina HiSeq 2000. The public sequencing data were trimmed at Q25 with fastp and processed into clonotypes with MiXCR by TCRdb, which kept only in-frame beta chains. Rows with one shared CDR3 protein collapse into an entry with the most common genes and DNA. This sample comprises 1,800,000 or so distinct CDR3 sequences, less than 40% of them detected only once. Roughly 0.3% of the sample goes to the ten largest clones. The sequenced sample was cord blood. These receptors were collected from a newborn girl in good health.

This clonotype has just a few counts. The chain uses TRBV5-1 and TRBJ2-5, with unresolved D. Near its end, the DNA agrees better with TRBJ2-7, so the J call may be wrong. Per the germline V gene, CDR1 is SGHRS and CDR2 is YFSETQ. The CDR3 covers 17 residues. CDR3: CASSPEFPQRSPDEQYF. In DNA form, the CDR3 reads TGCGCCAGCAGCCCCGAGTTCCCACAGCGCTCCCCTGACGAGCAGTACTTC.

The chain carries TRBV11-2 and TRBJ2-3; 16 bases are shared with TRBD2. The length of the CDR3 is 17 residues. Germline lookup yields CDR1 SGHAT and CDR2 FQNNGV. V shed 8 bases, J shed 2 bases, and the junction held 7 bases outside the gene matches. The CDR3 here is CASQTGTSGRATDTQYF. CDR3 coding DNA: TGTGCCAGCCAGACCGGGACTAGCGGGAGGGCCACAGATACGCAGTATTTT. The complete variable domain, with remaining parts taken from reference TRBV11-2 and TRBJ2-3, reads EAGVAQSPRYKIIEKRQSVAFWCNPISGHATLYWYQQILGQGPKLLIQFQNNGVVDDSQLPKDRFSAERLKGVDSTLKIQPAKLEDSAVYLCASQTGTSGRATDTQYFGPGTRLTVL.

This clonotype was seen more than once but under ten times. This sequence joins TRBV28 and TRBJ1-2; 7 bases are shared with TRBD1. Germline loops: CDR1 MDHEN, CDR2 SYDVKM. This CDR3 comprises 13 residues. The trim removed 6 bases at V and 4 bases at J, leaving 5 bases unmatched. CDR3 sequence: CASRNRGLYGYTF. The CDR3 nucleotides are TGTGCCAGCAGGAACAGGGGACTCTATGGCTACACCTTC.

The sample holds a few counts of this clonotype. The CDR3 region has the DNA TGTGCCAGCAGCCGGACAGGGGATGGAGGGAACACTGAAGCTTTCTTT. This codes for CASSRTGDGGNTEAFF. This chain joins TRBV27 and TRBJ1-1, with 9 nucleotides matching TRBD1. V shed 6 bases, J shed 1 base, and the junction held 9 bases outside the gene matches. Germline lookup yields CDR1 MNHEY and CDR2 SMNVEV (reference sequence). This CDR3 has 16 amino acids.

The gene calls are TRBV7-8 and TRBJ2-7, with unresolved D. Germline CDR1 SGHVS, CDR2 FQNEAQ. The CDR3 length is 13 residues. V was trimmed by 1 base and J by 7 bases, leaving 11 bases between them. This chain's CDR3 is CASSLVLHNEQYF. The CDR3 coding sequence is TGTGCCAGCAGCTTAGTACTACACAATGAGCAGTACTTC.

The gene calls are TRBV29-1 and TRBJ2-3; unclear D gene. There are 13 residues in the CDR3. Germline CDR1 reads SQVTM; CDR2 reads ANQGSEA. Trimming removed 4 bases from V and 1 base from J, with 9 bases in between. The CDR3 DNA reads TGCAGCGTTGGTGGATTTGGCACAGATACGCAGTATTTT. Translated, it gives CSVGGFGTDTQYF.

This clonotype was seen a handful of times. The rearrangement uses TRBV5-1 and TRBJ2-1, with D possibly TRBD1 on 6 matching bases. The CDR3 totals 15 residues. Trimming cost V 3 bases and J 4 bases, with 14 bases left between them. Germline assignment: CDR1 SGHRS and CDR2 YFSETQ. The CDR3 region is CASSSGGWGYNEQFF. The CDR3 DNA reads TGCGCCAGCAGCTCTGGGGGCTGGGGATACAATGAGCAGTTCTTC. Together with reference TRBV5-1 and TRBJ2-1, the CDR3 gives the full variable domain: KAGVTQTPRYLIKTRGQQVTLSCSPISGHRSVSWYQQTPGQGLQFLFEYFSETQRNKGNFPGRFSGRQFSNSRSEMNVSTLELGDSALYLCASSSGGWGYNEQFFGPGTRLTVL.

This clonotype was observed many times. J is TRBJ2-5 and V is TRBV10-3; possibly TRBD1 for D (5 bases). The CDR3 sequence is 13 residues long. V was clipped by 11 bases and J by 5 bases, with 18 bases between them. The germline gives CDR1 ENHRY, CDR2 SYGVKD. The CDR3 loop is CAATGGALETQYF. The CDR3 DNA follows: TGTGCCGCAACTGGTGGGGCGTTGGAGACCCAGTACTTC.

This chain connects TRBV6-1 to TRBJ2-1, with a weak D call TRBD1 (5 bases). The V end was cut by 5 bases, the J end by 6 bases, with 14 bases between. This CDR3 is 14 amino acids long. The germline V gene encodes CDR1 MNHNS and CDR2 SASEGT. The CDR3 DNA reads as TGTGCCAGCAGTCCGACAGCCCGAGTCAATGAGCAGTTCTTC. Amino acids: CASSPTARVNEQFF.

Comment on this clonotype: One junction end does not reproduce the germline sequence, and a read error may be involved. V is TRBV2 and J is TRBJ2-3, with 9 bases identical to TRBD1. The CDR3 length is 15 residues. Germline CDR1 and CDR2: SNHLY and FYNNEI. The CDR3 coding sequence is TGTGCCAGCAGAACCAGGGACAGGGACACAGGTACGCAGTATTTT. Translated, it gives CASRTRDRDTGTQYF.

This clonotype was picked up many times. V usage is TRBV29-1 and J usage is TRBJ1-2, with a weak D call TRBD1 (5 bases). This CDR3 is 12 amino acids long. The germline V gene has CDR1 SQVTM and CDR2 ANQGSEA. Trimming cost V 3 bases and J 4 bases, with 9 bases left between them. The CDR3 bases are TGCAGCGTTGACCTCGGGGGCTATGGCTACACCTTC. It is translated as CSVDLGGYGYTF.

This clonotype showed up many times. The V gene is TRBV27, the J gene TRBJ1-1; D is unresolved. The CDR3 covers 13 residues. Trimming shortened V by 5 bases and J by 1 base, and 8 bases separated the two germline ends. Germline values: CDR1 MNHEY, CDR2 SMNVEV (reference sequence). The CDR3 sequence is CASSPLGNTEAFF. The CDR3, as DNA: TGTGCCAGCAGTCCCCTTGGGAACACTGAAGCTTTCTTT.

The chain couples TRBV28 to TRBJ1-5; D gene unclear. Trimming left V 2 bases short and J 5 bases short, with 7 bases between. From germline, CDR1 is MDHEN and CDR2 SYDVKM. This CDR3 comprises 13 residues. The CDR3 nucleotides read TGTGCCAGCAGTTTAACGCTTTATCAGCCCCAGCATTTT. It specifies CASSLTLYQPQHF.

This rearrangement joins TRBV27 to TRBJ2-7; weak D call: TRBD1 (6 bases). The end of the DNA is better explained by TRBJ2-5, so the J call may be wrong. The CDR3 is made up of 13 amino acids. Germline V CDR1 and CDR2: MNHEY, SMNVEV (reference sequence). The DNA of the CDR3 is TGTGCCAGCAGTGGGGACACTTGGGAGACCCAGTACTTC. Protein sequence: CASSGDTWETQYF.

The rearrangement joins TRBV6-2 or TRBV6-3 to TRBJ2-1, with TRBD2 matching 14 bases. CDR3 length: 15 amino acids. After removal of 2 bases from V and 9 bases from J, the junction contained 3 bases not matched to a gene. The germline CDR1 and CDR2 sequences are MNHEY and SVGEGT. The CDR3 protein is CASSYPTSGGGEQFF. The CDR3 DNA is TGTGCCAGCAGTTACCCGACTAGCGGGGGGGGTGAGCAGTTCTTC.

The rearrangement uses TRBV11-3 and TRBJ2-2; D is uncertain. Germline V lookup: CDR1 SGHNT, CDR2 YENEEA. V was cut by 1 base and J by 8 bases, with 5 bases left in between. This CDR3 spans 12 amino acids. Here the CDR3 reads CASSLGEGELFF. The CDR3 nucleotides read TGTGCCAGCAGCTTAGGGGAAGGGGAGCTGTTTTTT.

The gene calls are TRBV2 and TRBJ1-2, with D possibly being TRBD1 (5 bases). V dropped 5 bases and J dropped 4 bases, with 17 bases sitting between them. The CDR3 extends over 15 amino acids. CDR1 is SNHLY and CDR2 is FYNNEI in the germline V gene. The CDR3, as DNA: TGTGCCAGCAGTAGTCGGACACGGGCGAGCTATGGCTACACCTTC. This sequence encodes CASSSRTRASYGYTF.

Only a few counts were recorded for this clonotype. The rearrangement joins TRBV5-6 to TRBJ1-4; no clear D gene. The CDR3 spans 15 residues. Germline CDR1 is SGHDT and CDR2 is YYEEEE. Trimming pared 0 bases from V and 5 bases from J, leaving 11 bases between. CDR3 nucleotide sequence: TGTGCCAGCAGCTTGGGCTACGGTCCGAATGAAAAACTGTTTTTT. Translating gives CASSLGYGPNEKLFF.

In DNA form, the CDR3 reads TGTGCCAGCAGCTTACATGACGCTGAAGCTTTCTTT. The encoded protein is CASSLHDAEAFF. The rearrangement links TRBV7-9 to TRBJ1-1; D gene unclear. CDR1 is SEHNR and CDR2 is FQNEAQ in the germline V gene (reference sequence). The V end was cut by 2 bases, the J end by 6 bases, with 7 bases between. The CDR3 consists of 12 residues.

This rearrangement joins TRBV12-3 or TRBV12-4 to TRBJ2-7; D not resolved. V gave up 8 bases and J gave up 5 bases, with 13 bases separating them. The CDR3 length is 12 residues. In DNA form, the CDR3 reads TGTGCCAGCCTCTCGGCGGCCCACGAGCAGTACTTC. Translated: CASLSAAHEQYF.

This clonotype was seen only a few times. CDR3 DNA: TGTGCCAGCAGCTTAGGCCGTTGGGACATTAATTCACCCCTCCACTTT. The encoded protein is CASSLGRWDINSPLHF. The rearrangement links TRBV11-2 to TRBJ1-6; possible D gene TRBD1, 6 bases. V was clipped by 1 base and J by 6 bases, with 13 bases between them. The CDR3 runs to 16 residues. The germline CDR1 and CDR2 sequences are SGHAT and FQNNGV.

This clonotype showed up just a few times. The chain carries TRBV2 and TRBJ1-4; maybe TRBD1 (5 bases). This CDR3 comprises 13 residues. Germline-derived CDR1 and CDR2 are SNHLY and FYNNEI. The V gene lost 7 bases and the J gene lost 5 bases, with 11 bases spanning the gap. CDR3 DNA: TGTGCCAGCATGCGGGGGGAGAATGAAAAACTGTTTTTT. Translation gives CASMRGENEKLFF.

CDR3 protein: CASSVVQGAQYF. DNA of the CDR3: TGTGCCAGCAGCGTAGTCCAGGGGGCGCAGTATTTT. The rearrangement joins TRBV9 to TRBJ2-3; 7 positions match TRBD1. V shed 0 bases, J shed 10 bases, and the junction held 2 bases outside the gene matches. Germline CDR1 reads SGDLS; CDR2 reads YYNGEE. The CDR3 contains 12 residues. The variable domain in full, completed from reference TRBV9 and TRBJ2-3, reads DSGVTQTPKHLITATGQRVTLRCSPRSGDLSVYWYQQSLDQGLQFLIQYYNGEERAKGNILERFSAQQFPDLHSELNLSSLELGDSALYFCASSVVQGAQYFGPGTRLTVL.

This clonotype was counted between two and nine times. The chain links TRBV12-3 or TRBV12-4 to TRBJ2-3, with 15 bases matching TRBD2. The CDR3 contains 19 residues. The ends lost 0 bases at V and 4 bases at J; junction bases unmatched: 8. CDR3 in DNA: TGTGCCAGCAGTTTAGCGCGTCGTGGACTAGCGGGGGGGCCAGATACGCAGTATTTT. Translation: CASSLARRGLAGGPDTQYF.